The 19 T cell receptor beta chains given below trace back to one sample, sequenced in a study of shared clonotypes between healthy human individuals. Measured with immunoSEQ multiplex PCR; TCRdb has only the in-frame clones, and not every one. This repertoire shows around 1.9 million clones, just over 90% found once; its top ten account for over 1.5%. Naive CD8 cells comprised CD45RO-negative, CCR7-positively selected cells, excluding terminally differentiated effector memory CD45RA+ cells. The sample was naive CD8+ T cells from PBMCs. These TCRs come from a man aged 18 to 29 in good health. Some clones in this sample may be carry-over from other donors' samples.

The chain carries TRBV6-1 and TRBJ1-5; no clear D. Trimming removed 2 bases from V and 0 bases from J, with 17 bases in between. Looked up from germline, CDR1 is MNHNS and CDR2 is SASEGT. The CDR3 consists of 18 residues. The CDR3 spells CASSERGSLPYSNQPQHF. As DNA, the CDR3 is TGTGCCAGCAGTGAACGCGGGTCCCTTCCTTATAGCAATCAGCCCCAGCATTTT.

A note on this clone: Other DNA sequences from this sample encode an identical CDR3 as well. The chain employs TRBV4-3 and TRBJ2-2; TRBD2 matches 9 bases. After removal of 1 base from V and 0 bases from J, the junction contained 0 bases not matched to a gene. This CDR3 has 16 residues. In germline, CDR1 is LGHNA, CDR2 YSLEER. The CDR3: CASSQGLAANTGELFF. CDR3 DNA sequence: TGCGCCAGCAGCCAAGGACTAGCGGCGAACACCGGGGAGCTGTTTTTT.

The gene calls are TRBV4-1 and TRBJ2-7, with 9 bases fitting TRBD1. The trim removed 8 bases at V and 7 bases at J, leaving 6 bases unmatched. Germline V gene data show CDR1 as MGHRA and CDR2 as YSYEKL. This CDR3 is 12 amino acids long. The CDR3 DNA sequence: TGCGCCAGCCGGGACAGGGTGGGGGAGCAGTACTTC. As protein: CASRDRVGEQYF.

The rearrangement joins TRBV27 to TRBJ2-3; possible D gene TRBD1, 5 bases. The CDR3 runs to 16 residues. Germline values: CDR1 MNHEY, CDR2 SMNVEV (reference sequence). V gave up 5 bases and J gave up 0 bases, with 15 bases separating them. For the CDR3, the DNA is TGTGCCAGCAGTCAAGACAGTCGGATCAGCACAGATACGCAGTATTTT. Residues: CASSQDSRISTDTQYF.

This chain links TRBV7-3 with TRBJ1-1; 8 bases align to TRBD1. CDR1 SGHTA and CDR2 FQGTGA come from the germline V gene. This CDR3 has 14 amino acids. V dropped 4 bases and J dropped 5; count of bases not matched to a gene: 6. CDR3 loop: CASSSSGGRTEAFF. For the CDR3, the DNA is TGTGCCAGCAGCTCGTCAGGGGGCCGGACTGAAGCTTTCTTT.

This CDR3 is CASSYYTTRSYNEQFF. The CDR3 coding sequence is TGTGCCAGCAGTTACTACACTACCAGGTCCTACAATGAGCAGTTCTTC. This chain joins TRBV28 and TRBJ2-1; D is unclear. This CDR3 is 16 amino acids long. Germline V gene sequence: CDR1 MDHEN, CDR2 SYDVKM. V shed 4 bases and J shed 1 base, with 14 bases lying between them.

This rearrangement joins TRBV7-9 to TRBJ1-5, with a weak D call TRBD1 (6 bases). V lost 4 bases and J lost 1, with 14 bases in between. The CDR3 runs 16 residues. CDR1 SEHNR and CDR2 FQNEAQ come from the germline V gene (reference sequence). The CDR3 DNA follows: TGTGCCAGCAGCTCAAAGGACAGTTTAAGCAATCAGCCCCAGCATTTT. It codes for CASSSKDSLSNQPQHF.

Notes on this clone: Other DNA sequences in the sample encode the same CDR3. V is TRBV27 and J is TRBJ2-7; D unresolved. The V gene lost 5 bases and the J gene lost 4 bases, with 9 bases spanning the gap. The CDR3 is made up of 12 amino acids. Per the germline V gene, CDR1 is MNHEY and CDR2 is SMNVEV (reference sequence). The CDR3 coding sequence is TGTGCCAGCAGTCCGACCCCGTACGAGCAGTACTTC. This gives the protein CASSPTPYEQYF.

This clone was seen just once. This sequence joins TRBV29-1 and TRBJ2-1; TRBD2 aligns across 12 bases. Unmatched junction bases numbered 6, after V lost 1 base and J lost 2 bases. The CDR3 is 17 amino acids. CDR1 is SQVTM, CDR2 ANQGSEA, per germline. CDR3 sequence: CSVEGLAGDAPYNEQFF. CDR3 coding DNA: TGCAGCGTTGAAGGACTAGCGGGAGATGCCCCCTACAATGAGCAGTTCTTC.

This chain connects TRBV7-9 to TRBJ2-7; 12 bases align to TRBD1. The V gene's germline CDR1 is SEHNR and CDR2 FQNEAQ (reference sequence). The CDR3 spans 16 residues. J lost 3 bases, V lost 4 bases, and 7 bases had no gene match. Written as DNA, the CDR3 is TGTGCCAGCAGCTCCACGGGACAGGGGGCAGTCTACGAGCAGTACTTC. This sequence encodes CASSSTGQGAVYEQYF.

V is TRBV9 and J is TRBJ1-5; maybe TRBD1 (6 bases). The CDR3 spans 14 residues. V lost 4 bases and J 11 bases, leaving 19 bases between the germline ends. In germline, CDR1 is SGDLS, CDR2 YYNGEE. In DNA, the CDR3 is TGTGCCAGCAGCCCGAGACCAGGGGTGGGGGCCCAGCATTTT. Translation gives CASSPRPGVGAQHF.

Comment on this clone: Other DNA variants within this sample encode the same CDR3. Here the CDR3 reads CASSLGLAYGYTF. The CDR3 DNA sequence: TGCGCCAGCAGCTTGGGGTTGGCATATGGCTACACCTTC. The chain recombines TRBV5-1 with TRBJ1-2, with unresolved D. The germline CDR1 and CDR2 sequences are SGHRS and YFSETQ. With 0 bases removed from V and 5 bases from J, the gap between germline ends came to 8 bases. CDR3 length: 13 amino acids.

The chain links TRBV11-2 to TRBJ2-2; D unclear. The germline gives CDR1 SGHAT, CDR2 FQNNGV. Trimming cost V 3 bases and J 4 bases, with 9 bases left between them. CDR3 size: 14 residues. The CDR3 sequence: CASSLRTGTGELFF. The CDR3 coding sequence is TGTGCCAGCAGCTTGAGGACGGGCACCGGGGAGCTGTTTTTT.

The rearrangement links TRBV11-2 to TRBJ2-7, with D tentatively TRBD2 (5 bases). The CDR3 runs to 15 residues. The ends were cut back, 5 bases at V and 0 bases at J, with 14 bases in the middle. The germline V gene has CDR1 SGHAT and CDR2 FQNNGV. CDR3 sequence reads: CASSTRSTNSYEQYF. CDR3 nucleotides: TGTGCCAGCAGCACACGATCGACTAACTCCTACGAGCAGTACTTC.

The V and J genes are TRBV7-8 and TRBJ2-1; D might be TRBD1 (6 bases). Trimming took off 5 bases at V and 10 bases at J, with 18 bases between the two ends. Germline-derived CDR1 and CDR2 are SGHVS and FQNEAQ. The length of the CDR3 is 14 residues. The chain's CDR3 is CASSRTVSEGEQFF. For the CDR3, the DNA is TGTGCCAGCAGCCGGACAGTTAGTGAGGGGGAGCAGTTCTTC.

The J gene is TRBJ2-5, the V gene TRBV11-2; TRBD2 agrees at 8 bases. This CDR3 is built from 16 residues. V trimming: 3 bases; J trimming: 7 bases; junction bases outside the gene matches: 13. Per germline, CDR1 SGHAT and CDR2 FQNNGV. CDR3 sequence reads: CASSFGLATQAGTQYF. The CDR3 region has the DNA TGTGCCAGCAGCTTCGGACTAGCCACGCAAGCAGGGACCCAGTACTTC. Filled out from reference TRBV11-2 and TRBJ2-5, the complete variable domain reads EAGVAQSPRYKIIEKRQSVAFWCNPISGHATLYWYQQILGQGPKLLIQFQNNGVVDDSQLPKDRFSAERLKGVDSTLKIQPAKLEDSAVYLCASSFGLATQAGTQYFGPGTRLLVL.

The sample holds a few counts of this clone. The V gene is TRBV6-1, the J gene TRBJ2-2, with D maybe TRBD1 (6 bases). This CDR3 has 16 amino acids. Trimming pared 1 base from V and 3 bases from J, leaving 12 bases between. The germline V gene has CDR1 MNHNS and CDR2 SASEGT. The CDR3 sequence is CASSEVQGLYTGELFF. Here the CDR3 DNA reads TGTGCCAGCAGTGAAGTGCAGGGGCTATACACCGGGGAGCTGTTTTTT.

J is TRBJ2-1 and V is TRBV9; the match to TRBD2 covers 12 bases. Losses at the gene ends were 4 bases for V and 9 bases for J; bases not matched to a gene: 11. Germline lookup yields CDR1 SGDLS and CDR2 YYNGEE. The CDR3 length is 16 residues. CDR3 bases: TGTGCCAGCAGCTCGACGCTGACTAGCGGGAGTGGTGAGCAGTTCTTC. Its protein is CASSSTLTSGSGEQFF.

The rearrangement uses TRBV10-2 and TRBJ2-4; TRBD2 matches 7 bases. Per germline, CDR1 WSHSY and CDR2 SAAADI. J was trimmed by 1 base and V by 8 bases; bases with no gene match: 5. The CDR3 length is 14 residues. The CDR3 region is CASLGREAKNIQYF. In nucleotides, the CDR3 is TGCGCCAGCCTGGGGAGGGAGGCCAAAAACATTCAGTACTTC.